This T cell receptor beta chain was observed in a study of blood T cell repertoires in COVID-19. This CDR3 has 17 amino acids. The junction had 5 bases not matched to a gene; V was cut back by 4 bases and J by 4 bases. Germline lookup yields CDR1 LNHDA and CDR2 SQIVND (reference sequence). During active infection, Seattle patients enrolled and were then monitored through disease. The sample holds a few counts of this clone. Under the authors' procedure: Amplified reference gene primers provided the basis for estimating nucleated cell counts. Profiling relied on immunoSEQ multiplex PCR, and the TCRdb table lists in-frame clones only, not all of them. That table is the source of V, J and clone size, and D and trimming were worked out from the DNA. The table has 200,000 to 250,000 clones, under 90% seen once.

Material: peripheral blood. The chain couples TRBV19 to TRBJ2-1; TRBD2 matches 15 bases. The source is an elderly woman with COVID-19, enrolled during active disease. CDR3 sequence reads: CASSRPGLAGGYNEQFF. Here the CDR3 DNA reads TGTGCCAGTAGTAGGCCGGGACTAGCGGGGGGATACAATGAGCAGTTCTTC.